One T cell receptor beta chain is described in this entry. The data belong to a study of blood T cell repertoires in COVID-19. Study summary: Donors in the United States, Italy and Spain gave samples during acute or convalescent COVID-19. The cDNA or gDNA used as material had been derived from T cells, B-cell-depleted T cells, or PBMCs.

TCRdb's table, derived via immunoSEQ multiplex PCR, lists solely in-frame clones and lacks some. The sample has roughly 200,000 clones, approximately 88% seen once. This receptor was identified in a man between 35 and 55 years old with acute or convalescent COVID-19. The sequencing input was peripheral blood.

In DNA form, the CDR3 reads TGTGCCAGCAGCTTAGAGGGAAGTCAGGGGGAAGTTGGGGCCAACGTCCTGACTTTC. It translates to CASSLEGSQGEVGANVLTF. The chain joins TRBV11-3 to TRBJ2-6; 7 nucleotides line up with TRBD1. This CDR3 spans 19 amino acids. The germline V gene encodes CDR1 SGHNT and CDR2 YENEEA. After removal of 0 bases from V and 3 bases from J, the junction contained 11 bases not matched to a gene.